The rows below give T cell receptor beta chains drawn from one sample of a study of OX40 agonist ivuxolimab in advanced cancers. Method: immunoSEQ multiplex PCR; TCRdb's copy keeps in-frame clones and lacks some. This sample has roughly 79,000 clones, with approximately 80% found just once. Sequencing used CD4+ or CD8+ T cells sorted from blood, obtained in a trial of the OX40 agonist ivuxolimab. These TCRs come from an adult with an advanced solid tumor such as melanoma, head and neck, liver or kidney cancer. Both conserved end residues are part of each CDR3. Each record gives: D gene, V gene, J gene, clone size, CDR3 DNA, CDR3 protein. D genes are given only for firm matches. Not all rows give a size; the values are once, few, many and, for expanded clones, a class.

>TRBD2|TRBV5-1|TRBJ2-2|-
TGTGCCAGCAGCCCGACTAGCGGGTACACCGGGGAGCTGTTTTTT
CASSPTSGYTGELFF
>TRBD1|TRBV7-2|TRBJ1-2|-
TGTGCCAGCAGCGTGGACAGGGGGGATGGCTACACCTTC
CASSVDRGDGYTF
>-|TRBV6-5|TRBJ2-6|-
TGTGCCAGCAGTCCGGTCGCGGCCAACGTCCTGACTTTC
CASSPVAANVLTF
>TRBD1|TRBV10-3|TRBJ2-3|-
TGTGCCACAACGGACAGGGATACAGATACGCAGTATTTT
CATTDRDTDTQYF
>TRBD2|TRBV2|TRBJ2-3|few
TGTGCCAGCAGTGAAAGTCTAGCGGCGGATACGCAGTATTTT
CASSESLAADTQYF
>TRBD2|TRBV28|TRBJ2-7|once
TGTGCCAGCAGTCGCGGGGGGCTAAGGAACGAGCAGTACTTC
CASSRGGLRNEQYF
>TRBD1|TRBV27|TRBJ2-7|-
TGTGCCAGCAGACAACCGGGACAGGGGGCCTACGAGCAGTACTTC
CASRQPGQGAYEQYF
>-|TRBV5-4|TRBJ2-1|-
TGTGCCAGCAGCTCAGGAGATAGGGACTTGCGGAATGAGCAGTTCTTC
CASSSGDRDLRNEQFF
>TRBD2|TRBV6-5|TRBJ2-7|-
TGTGCCAGCAGTTCGCGCGGGAGTATCCACGAGCAGTACTTC
CASSSRGSIHEQYF
>TRBD2|TRBV30|TRBJ2-2|-
TGTGCCTGCCAGAGACTAGCGGGGACCGGGGAGCTGTTTTTT
CACQRLAGTGELFF
>TRBD2|TRBV28|TRBJ2-7|-
TGTGCCAGCAGTTTATGGAGACTAGCGGGGGGGCCGGGCGAGCAGTACTTC
CASSLWRLAGGPGEQYF
>TRBD2|TRBV11-1|TRBJ2-7|-
TGTGCCAGCAGTAAAGAGGCCGGGACTAGCGGGATCTACGAGCAGTACTTC
CASSKEAGTSGIYEQYF
>-|TRBV30|TRBJ2-1|-
TGTGCCTGGAGTAAAGGGGGTACCCGCAATGAGCAGTTCTTC
CAWSKGGTRNEQFF
>-|TRBV10-2|TRBJ1-5|-
TGCGCCAGCAGTGAAACAGGGAATCAGCCCCAGCATTTT
CASSETGNQPQHF
>TRBD1|TRBV7-2|TRBJ2-5|-
TGTGCCAGCAACCACAGGGGGCGCGTAGGAGAGACCCAGTACTTC
CASNHRGRVGETQYF
>-|TRBV13|TRBJ1-5|-
TGTGCCAGCAGCTTAGGTAACAGCAATCAGCCCCAGCATTTT
CASSLGNSNQPQHF
>-|TRBV28|TRBJ2-7|few
TGTGCCAGCAGTGGGGCGGCATGGACAGTGGACTCCTACGAGCAGTACTTC
CASSGAAWTVDSYEQYF
>TRBD1|TRBV2|TRBJ2-5|few
TGTGCCAGCAGGACTGGGACAGACCAAGAGACCCAGTACTTC
CASRTGTDQETQYF
>TRBD2|TRBV13|TRBJ2-7|once
TGTGCCAGCAGCTTAGACCCCGGGGGGTTTGGGAACGAGCAGTACTTC
CASSLDPGGFGNEQYF
>TRBD2|TRBV9|TRBJ2-3|-
TGTGCCAGCAGCGCCCTGACTAGCGGGGGCACAGATACGCAGTATTTT
CASSALTSGGTDTQYF
>-|TRBV3-1/TRBV3-2|TRBJ2-7|-
TGTGCCACACCCTACGAGCAGTACTTC
CATPYEQYF
>-|TRBV18|TRBJ2-1|-
TGTGCCAGCTCACCGGATCCTGCGGGATCTGAGCAGTTCTTC
CASSPDPAGSEQFF
>-|TRBV5-6|TRBJ2-1|-
TGTGCCAGCAGCTTGGCGGGAGAAGCCCATGAGCAGTTCTTC
CASSLAGEAHEQFF
>-|TRBV7-3|TRBJ2-3|-
TGTGCCAGCAGCCCTACCCTAGGGGATACGCAGTATTTT
CASSPTLGDTQYF
>-|TRBV28|TRBJ2-7|-
TGTGCCAGCAGCAACTCTAGGGCAGCCCGGGGAGACGAGCAGTACTTC
CASSNSRAARGDEQYF
>TRBD2|TRBV6-1|TRBJ2-1|-
TGTGCCAGCAGTGAAGCGCGGGGGACTGAGCAGTTCTTC
CASSEARGTEQFF
>-|TRBV18|TRBJ1-1|once
TGTGCCAGCTCACCTCAGGAGGACACTGAAGCTTTCTTT
CASSPQEDTEAFF